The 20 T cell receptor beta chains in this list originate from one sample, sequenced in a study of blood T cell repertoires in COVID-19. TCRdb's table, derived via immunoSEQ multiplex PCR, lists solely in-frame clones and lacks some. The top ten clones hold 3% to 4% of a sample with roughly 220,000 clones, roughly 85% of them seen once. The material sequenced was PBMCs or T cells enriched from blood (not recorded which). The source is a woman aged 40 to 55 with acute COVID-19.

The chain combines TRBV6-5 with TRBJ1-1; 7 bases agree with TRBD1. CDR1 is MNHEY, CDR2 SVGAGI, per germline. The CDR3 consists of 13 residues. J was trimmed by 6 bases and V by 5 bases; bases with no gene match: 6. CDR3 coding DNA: TGTGCCAGCAGTCTCCAGGGGGACGCTGAAGCTTTCTTT. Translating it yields CASSLQGDAEAFF.

The CDR3 sequence is CASRDRGRETQYF. In nucleotides, the CDR3 is TGTGCCAGCAGGGACAGGGGACGGGAGACCCAGTACTTC. The V and J genes are TRBV6-5 and TRBJ2-5; 9 bases agree with TRBD1. V shed 6 bases, J shed 5 bases, and the junction held 4 bases outside the gene matches. Germline lookup yields CDR1 MNHEY and CDR2 SVGAGI. The CDR3 totals 13 residues.

CDR3 loop: CSFGQAEAFF. CDR3 nucleotide sequence: TGCAGCTTCGGACAGGCAGAAGCTTTCTTT. This chain joins TRBV29-1 and TRBJ1-1; TRBD1 agrees at 7 bases. The CDR3 length is 10 residues. From germline, CDR1 is SQVTM and CDR2 ANQGSEA. Trimming at V came to 8 bases and at J to 8 bases, leaving 5 bases not matched to a gene.

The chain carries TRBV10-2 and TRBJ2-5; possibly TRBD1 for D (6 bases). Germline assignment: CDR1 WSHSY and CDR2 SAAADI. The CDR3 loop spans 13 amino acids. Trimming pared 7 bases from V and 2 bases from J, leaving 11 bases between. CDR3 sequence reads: CASTPGAQETQYF. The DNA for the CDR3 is TGCGCCAGCACGCCAGGGGCACAAGAGACCCAGTACTTC.

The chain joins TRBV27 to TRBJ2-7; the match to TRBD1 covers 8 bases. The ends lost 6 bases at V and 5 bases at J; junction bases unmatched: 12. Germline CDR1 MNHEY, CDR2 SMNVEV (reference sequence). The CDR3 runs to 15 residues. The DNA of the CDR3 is TGTGCCAGCAGGCCTACGGGCTGGACAGGGAACGAGCAGTACTTC. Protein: CASRPTGWTGNEQYF.

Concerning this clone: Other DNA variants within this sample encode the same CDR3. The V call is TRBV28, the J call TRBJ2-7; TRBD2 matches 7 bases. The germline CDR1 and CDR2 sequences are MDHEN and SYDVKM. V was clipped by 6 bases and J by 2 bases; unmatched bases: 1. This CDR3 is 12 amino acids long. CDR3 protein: CASRGGTYEQYF. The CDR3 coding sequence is TGTGCCAGCAGGGGGGGGACCTACGAGCAGTACTTC.

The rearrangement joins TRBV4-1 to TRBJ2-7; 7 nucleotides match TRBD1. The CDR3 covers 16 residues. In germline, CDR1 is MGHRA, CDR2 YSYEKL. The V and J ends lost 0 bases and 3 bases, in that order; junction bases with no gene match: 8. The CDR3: CASSQDSGTALYEQYF. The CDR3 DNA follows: TGCGCCAGCAGCCAAGATTCCGGGACAGCCCTCTACGAGCAGTACTTC.

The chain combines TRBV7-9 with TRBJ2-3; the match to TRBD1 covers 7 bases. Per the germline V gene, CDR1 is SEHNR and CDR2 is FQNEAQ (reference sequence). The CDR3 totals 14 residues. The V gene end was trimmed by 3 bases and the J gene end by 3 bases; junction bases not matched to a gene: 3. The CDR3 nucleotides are TGTGCCAGCAGCTTCTCAGGGGGTACAGATACGCAGTATTTT. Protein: CASSFSGGTDTQYF.

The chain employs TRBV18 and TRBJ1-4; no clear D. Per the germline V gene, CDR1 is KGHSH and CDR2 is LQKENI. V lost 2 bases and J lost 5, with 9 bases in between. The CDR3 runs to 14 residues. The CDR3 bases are TGTGCCAGCTCACCAAGCCGAAACAATGAAAAACTGTTTTTT. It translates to CASSPSRNNEKLFF.

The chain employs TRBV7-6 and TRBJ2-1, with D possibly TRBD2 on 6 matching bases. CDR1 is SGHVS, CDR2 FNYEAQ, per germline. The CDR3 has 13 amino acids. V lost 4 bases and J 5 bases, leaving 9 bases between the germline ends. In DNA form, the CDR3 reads TGTGCCAGCAGCTCCTGGACTAACAATGAGCAGTTCTTC. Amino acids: CASSSWTNNEQFF.

The DNA for the CDR3 is TGTGCCAGCAGTGGGGACAGGGGGCTACTGAACACTGAAGCTTTCTTT. It codes for CASSGDRGLLNTEAFF. This chain connects TRBV27 to TRBJ1-1; 12 positions agree with TRBD1. Germline CDR1 and CDR2: MNHEY and SMNVEV (reference sequence). This CDR3 contains 16 residues. Germline trimming cut 5 bases from V and 0 bases from J; bases unmatched to any gene: 4.

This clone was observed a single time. CDR3 nucleotides: TGTGCCAGCAGCGTGGATCGGGAGGTGGGCAAAAACATTCAGTACTTC. It is translated as CASSVDREVGKNIQYF. The rearrangement joins TRBV9 to TRBJ2-4; 7 nucleotides agree with TRBD2. Germline values: CDR1 SGDLS, CDR2 YYNGEE. V shed 2 bases and J 3 bases; nucleotides not matched to a gene: 8. This CDR3 spans 16 amino acids. The whole variable domain, remainder taken from reference TRBV9 and TRBJ2-4, is DSGVTQTPKHLITATGQRVTLRCSPRSGDLSVYWYQQSLDQGLQFLIQYYNGEERAKGNILERFSAQQFPDLHSELNLSSLELGDSALYFCASSVDREVGKNIQYFGAGTRLSVL.

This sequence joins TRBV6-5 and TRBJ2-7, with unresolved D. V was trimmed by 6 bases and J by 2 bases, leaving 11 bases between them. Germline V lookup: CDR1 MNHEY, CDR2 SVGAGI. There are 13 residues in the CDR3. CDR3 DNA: TGTGCCAGCAGCGGGTTCGGCGCCTACGAGCAGTACTTC. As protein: CASSGFGAYEQYF.

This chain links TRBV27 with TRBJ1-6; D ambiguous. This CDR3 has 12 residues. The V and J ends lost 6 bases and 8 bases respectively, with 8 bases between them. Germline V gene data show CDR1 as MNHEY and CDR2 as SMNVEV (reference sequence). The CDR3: CASSSLYSPLHF. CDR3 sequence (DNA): TGTGCCAGCAGCTCCCTCTATTCACCCCTCCACTTT.

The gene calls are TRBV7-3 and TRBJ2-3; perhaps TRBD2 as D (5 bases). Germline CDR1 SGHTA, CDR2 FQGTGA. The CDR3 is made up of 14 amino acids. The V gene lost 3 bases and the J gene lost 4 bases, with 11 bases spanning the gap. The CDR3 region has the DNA TGTGCCAGCAGCTTTGGGAGTCCCCCAGATACGCAGTATTTT. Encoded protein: CASSFGSPPDTQYF.

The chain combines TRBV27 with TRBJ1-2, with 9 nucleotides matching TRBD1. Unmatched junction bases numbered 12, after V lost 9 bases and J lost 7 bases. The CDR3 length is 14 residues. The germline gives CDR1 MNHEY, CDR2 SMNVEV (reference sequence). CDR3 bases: TGTGCCAGTTTTCAGGGACAGGGAGGTGGTGGCTACACCTTC. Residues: CASFQGQGGGGYTF.

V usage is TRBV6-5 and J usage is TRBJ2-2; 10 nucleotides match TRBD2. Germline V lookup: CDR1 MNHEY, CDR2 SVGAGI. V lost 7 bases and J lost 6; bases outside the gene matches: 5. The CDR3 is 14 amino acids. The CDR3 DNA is TGTGCCAGCACCCCCGGGACTAGCGCCGGGGAGCTGTTTTTT. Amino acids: CASTPGTSAGELFF.

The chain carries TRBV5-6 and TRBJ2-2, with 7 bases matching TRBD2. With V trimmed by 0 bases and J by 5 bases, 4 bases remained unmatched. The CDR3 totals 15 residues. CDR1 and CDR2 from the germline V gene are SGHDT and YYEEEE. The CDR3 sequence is CASSLGTGGTGELFF. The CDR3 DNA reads TGTGCCAGCAGCTTGGGGACGGGGGGTACCGGGGAGCTGTTTTTT. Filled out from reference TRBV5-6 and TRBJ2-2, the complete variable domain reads DAGVTQSPTHLIKTRGQQVTLRCSPKSGHDTVSWYQQALGQGPQFIFQYYEEEERQRGNFPDRFSGHQFPNYSSELNVNALLLGDSALYLCASSLGTGGTGELFFGEGSRLTVL.

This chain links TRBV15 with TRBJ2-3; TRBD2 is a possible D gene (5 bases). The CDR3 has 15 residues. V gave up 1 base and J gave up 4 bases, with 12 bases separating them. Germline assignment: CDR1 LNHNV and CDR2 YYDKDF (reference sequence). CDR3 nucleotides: TGTGCCACCAGCAGAGCTCGGGATGCGTCAGATACGCAGTATTTT. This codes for CATSRARDASDTQYF.

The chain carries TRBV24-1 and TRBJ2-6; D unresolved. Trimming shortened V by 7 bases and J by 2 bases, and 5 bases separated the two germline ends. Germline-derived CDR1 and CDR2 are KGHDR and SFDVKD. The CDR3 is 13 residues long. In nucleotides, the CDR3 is TGTGCCACCAGGGAGACTGGGGCCAACGTCCTGACTTTC. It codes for CATRETGANVLTF.